Shown below are 21 T cell receptor beta chains from a single sample sequenced in a study of blood T cell repertoires in COVID-19 (dated by TCRdb to about 2020). The library was made by the immunoSEQ multiplex PCR assay. TCRdb took this table from immuneACCESS and kept in-frame rearrangements with V and J called. Such tables lack part of the clones; where checked against another copy, unresolved V genes explain under half of the gap, and the rest is unexplained. The sample has about 100,000 clones on record, roughly 90% of them singletons. 0.97% of the sample is in the top ten clones. What was sequenced was peripheral blood. These receptor sequences come from a man in his 60s with acute or convalescent COVID-19.

The chain has TRBV9 and TRBJ2-7, with 7 bases aligning to TRBD2. The CDR3 spans 14 residues. Germline V gene data show CDR1 as SGDLS and CDR2 as YYNGEE. J was trimmed by 2 bases and V by 0 bases; bases with no gene match: 2. DNA for the CDR3: TGTGCCAGCAGCGTAGAAGGGAGGGCCTACGAGCAGTACTTC. This gives the protein CASSVEGRAYEQYF.

The chain links TRBV2 to TRBJ2-2; the D gene is possibly TRBD1 (6 bases). This CDR3 spans 16 amino acids. The V gene's germline CDR1 is SNHLY and CDR2 FYNNEI. V lost 0 bases and J lost 5, with 13 bases in between. The CDR3 DNA sequence: TGTGCCAGCAGTGAAGCGGAATCTAGGGGGACCGGGGAGCTGTTTTTT. Residues: CASSEAESRGTGELFF.

The V call is TRBV6-5, the J call TRBJ1-3, with TRBD1 as a possible D gene (5 bases). The germline V gene has CDR1 MNHEY and CDR2 SVGAGI. V lost 5 bases to trimming and J lost 2 bases, with 13 bases between them. This CDR3 is built from 15 residues. Here the CDR3 DNA reads TGTGCCAGCAGTCGTCGACAGCGCGCTGGAAACACCATATATTTT. Amino acid sequence: CASSRRQRAGNTIYF.

This chain links TRBV7-2 with TRBJ1-3; 7 nucleotides match TRBD1. The V gene's germline CDR1 is SGHTA and CDR2 FQGNSA. The CDR3 loop spans 14 amino acids. Trimming took 9 bases from V and 3 from J; bases not matched to a gene: 8. DNA for the CDR3: TGTGCCAGTTCGACAGGGACTGTTGGAAACACCATATATTTT. Translation: CASSTGTVGNTIYF.

This chain uses TRBV2 with TRBJ1-1; 8 nucleotides match TRBD1. Trimming at V came to 6 bases and at J to 1 base, leaving 1 base not matched to a gene. The germline gives CDR1 SNHLY, CDR2 FYNNEI. The CDR3 loop spans 13 amino acids. CDR3 sequence (DNA): TGTGCCAGCAGGGACAGGGCGAACACTGAAGCTTTCTTT. Its translation is CASRDRANTEAFF.

This sequence joins TRBV6-5 and TRBJ2-1; TRBD2 matches 8 bases. The CDR3 spans 16 residues. In germline, CDR1 is MNHEY, CDR2 SVGAGI. The V and J ends lost 0 bases and 5 bases, in that order; junction bases with no gene match: 6. The CDR3 sequence: CASSYSLAGVNNEQFF. As DNA, the CDR3 is TGTGCCAGCAGTTACTCCCTAGCGGGTGTCAACAATGAGCAGTTCTTC.

This chain links TRBV6-4 with TRBJ2-3; 8 bases are a match to TRBD2. Germline CDR1 reads MRHNA; CDR2 reads SNTAGT. The V gene end was trimmed by 3 bases and the J gene end by 0 bases; junction bases not matched to a gene: 2. The CDR3 is made up of 15 amino acids. The chain's CDR3 is CASSEASGSTDTQYF. The DNA for the CDR3 is TGTGCCAGCAGTGAGGCTAGCGGGAGCACAGATACGCAGTATTTT.

The V call is TRBV5-1, the J call TRBJ2-7; D is unresolved. The CDR3 is 12 residues long. Germline V gene sequence: CDR1 SGHRS, CDR2 YFSETQ. V lost 4 bases and J lost 7, with 12 bases in between. In DNA form, the CDR3 reads TGCGCCAGCAGCGCCCCTGGGCCGGAGCAGTACGTC. Amino acids: CASSAPGPEQYV.

The chain employs TRBV27 and TRBJ1-1; unclear D gene. The CDR3 runs 14 residues. Germline V gene lookup returns CDR1 MNHEY and CDR2 SMNVEV (reference sequence). The V end was cut by 4 bases, the J end by 2 bases, with 11 bases between. CDR3 loop: CASSWMSGNTEAFF. DNA of the CDR3: TGTGCCAGCAGTTGGATGTCAGGAAACACTGAAGCTTTCTTT.

This chain joins TRBV5-6 and TRBJ2-1, with D possibly being TRBD1 (5 bases). V was cut by 4 bases and J by 6 bases, with 11 bases left in between. Germline V gives CDR1 SGHDT, CDR2 YYEEEE. This CDR3 region has 13 residues. CDR3 DNA sequence: TGTGCCAGCAGCCCCGACAGTGGCAATGAGCAGTTCTTC. Amino acids: CASSPDSGNEQFF.

The DNA of the CDR3 is TGTGCCAGCAGTTACCACATTATCTCACAGGGGGGAAGCACAGATACGCAGTATTTT. Translating it yields CASSYHIISQGGSTDTQYF. This chain uses TRBV5-6 with TRBJ2-3; 8 positions agree with TRBD1. There are 19 residues in the CDR3. V lost 5 bases to trimming and J lost 0 bases; unmatched junction nucleotides: 17. Germline V gene lookup returns CDR1 SGHDT and CDR2 YYEEEE. Full variable domain (remainder filled in from reference TRBV5-6 and TRBJ2-3): DAGVTQSPTHLIKTRGQQVTLRCSPKSGHDTVSWYQQALGQGPQFIFQYYEEEERQRGNFPDRFSGHQFPNYSSELNVNALLLGDSALYLCASSYHIISQGGSTDTQYFGPGTRLTVL.

The J gene is TRBJ2-5, the V gene TRBV6-5; D may be TRBD2 (6 bases). This CDR3 is built from 15 residues. Trimming removed 0 bases at V and 5 bases at J, with 13 bases between. CDR1 and CDR2 from the germline V gene are MNHEY and SVGAGI. DNA of the CDR3: TGTGCCAGCAGTTACTCGACGCGGGGCGGGGAGACCCAGTACTTC. Amino acids: CASSYSTRGGETQYF.

J is TRBJ1-1 and V is TRBV6-5; a weak D match, TRBD1 (6 bases). Looked up from germline, CDR1 is MNHEY and CDR2 is SVGAGI. This CDR3 comprises 14 residues. V was clipped by 5 bases and J by 0 bases, with 10 bases between them. The CDR3 sequence is CASSRDMMNTEAFF. The CDR3 DNA follows: TGTGCCAGCAGTCGGGACATGATGAACACTGAAGCTTTCTTT.

V gene TRBV14 combines with J gene TRBJ2-3; 10 positions agree with TRBD2. Germline assignment: CDR1 SGHDN and CDR2 FVKESK. The junction had 4 bases not matched to a gene; V was cut back by 1 base and J by 6 bases. The length of the CDR3 is 15 residues. CDR3 bases: TGTGCCAGCAGCCAAGGCGTGACTAGCGGGGATACGCAGTATTTT. This gives the protein CASSQGVTSGDTQYF.

This rearrangement joins TRBV11-2 to TRBJ2-4; D might be TRBD1 (6 bases). Germline V gene lookup returns CDR1 SGHAT and CDR2 FQNNGV. V shed 5 bases and J shed 0 bases, with 20 bases lying between them. The length of the CDR3 is 18 residues. The CDR3 DNA reads TGTGCCAGCAGCCTAGGCAACTTACAGGGAATAGCCAAAAACATTCAGTACTTC. Amino acid sequence: CASSLGNLQGIAKNIQYF. Based on the CDR3 plus reference TRBV11-2 and TRBJ2-4, the full variable domain is EAGVAQSPRYKIIEKRQSVAFWCNPISGHATLYWYQQILGQGPKLLIQFQNNGVVDDSQLPKDRFSAERLKGVDSTLKIQPAKLEDSAVYLCASSLGNLQGIAKNIQYFGAGTRLSVL.

V is TRBV11-2 and J is TRBJ2-7, with D uncertain. CDR3 length: 13 residues. Trimming removed 1 base at V and 11 bases at J, with 15 bases between. Germline CDR1 is SGHAT and CDR2 is FQNNGV. The CDR3 bases are TGTGCCAGCAGCTTAGGGTACAGCCCGTGGAAGTACTTC. As protein: CASSLGYSPWKYF.

This clone has only a few counts. V usage is TRBV30 and J usage is TRBJ2-2; 7 positions match TRBD1. Germline-derived CDR1 and CDR2 are GTSNPN and SVGIG (reference sequence). The CDR3 is 14 amino acids. The J segment lost 3 bases and the V segment lost 4 bases, leaving 5 bases of the junction unmatched. CDR3: CAWKPGQYTGELFF. CDR3 nucleotide sequence: TGTGCCTGGAAACCGGGACAGTACACCGGGGAGCTGTTTTTT.

This clone was found once. The V call is TRBV3-1 (or the pseudogene TRBV3-2), the J call TRBJ1-2, with TRBD1 matching over 11 bases. The J segment lost 6 bases and the V segment lost 4 bases, leaving 7 bases of the junction unmatched. The germline CDR1 and CDR2 sequences are LGHDT and YNNKEL (reference sequence). The CDR3 spans 15 residues. The CDR3 bases are TGTGCCAGCAGCCCACGGGACAGGGGGGGTGATGGCTACACCTTC. This translates into CASSPRDRGGDGYTF.

The chain combines TRBV27 with TRBJ1-1; maybe TRBD1 (5 bases). The CDR3 consists of 18 residues. Germline CDR1 and CDR2: MNHEY and SMNVEV (reference sequence). V lost 4 bases and J lost 6, with 27 bases in between. The CDR3 here is CASSSYGRVGGTEAEAFF. CDR3 nucleotides: TGTGCCAGCAGTTCATATGGCCGGGTGGGCGGGACCGAGGCTGAAGCTTTCTTT.

This clone has a single count. The chain has TRBV18 and TRBJ2-7; maybe TRBD2 (5 bases). Germline V lookup: CDR1 KGHSH, CDR2 LQKENI. V was pared by 6 bases and J by 6 bases, with 15 bases between. The CDR3 is made up of 13 amino acids. CDR3 DNA: TGTGCCAGCTCCCCGCTAAGGGAGTCCGAGCAGTACTTC. Its translation is CASSPLRESEQYF.

The genes are TRBV10-3 and TRBJ1-1; D remains ambiguous. CDR1 and CDR2 (germline): ENHRY, SYGVKD. This CDR3 contains 14 residues. V gave up 1 base and J gave up 6 bases, with 12 bases separating them. Here the CDR3 reads CAISELGGDAEAFF. The CDR3 nucleotides are TGTGCCATCAGTGAGTTGGGCGGGGATGCTGAAGCTTTCTTT.